This entry lists 26 T cell receptor beta chains sequenced from one sample in a study of blood T cell repertoires in COVID-19. Sequenced by immunoSEQ multiplex PCR; TCRdb stores in-frame clones only, minus some. The table records under 250,000 clones, around four fifths of them present only once. Sequenced input: peripheral blood. Every receptor here comes from a man aged 40-49 years with active or convalescent COVID-19.

This chain connects TRBV19 to TRBJ1-1, with D unresolved. The V end was cut by 0 bases, the J end by 9 bases, with 11 bases between. From germline, CDR1 is LNHDA and CDR2 SQIVND (reference sequence). The length of the CDR3 is 13 residues. The CDR3 nucleotides are TGTGCCAGTAGTATAGAAAAATGGCAGAAAGCTTTCTTT. Protein product: CASSIEKWQKAFF.

The genes are TRBV3-1 (or the pseudogene TRBV3-2) and TRBJ1-3; D is perhaps TRBD1 (5 bases). V was pared by 1 base and J by 3 bases, with 10 bases between. The germline V gene has CDR1 LGHDT and CDR2 YNNKEL (reference sequence). The CDR3 is 15 residues long. CDR3 amino acids: CASSQVAGRGNTIYF. CDR3 DNA: TGTGCCAGCAGCCAAGTTGCAGGGCGTGGAAACACCATATATTTT.

The J gene is TRBJ1-2, the V gene TRBV12-5; tentatively, D is TRBD1 (6 bases). Looked up from germline, CDR1 is LGHNT and CDR2 is FRNRAP. The V and J ends lost 5 bases and 4 bases respectively, with 11 bases between them. This CDR3 is built from 13 residues. The CDR3 nucleotides are TGTGCTAGTGGTCGGACAGCCGTCTATGGCTACACCTTC. Amino acids: CASGRTAVYGYTF.

V usage is TRBV12-3 or TRBV12-4 and J usage is TRBJ2-7; TRBD2 is a possible D gene (5 bases). V dropped 3 bases and J dropped 6 bases, with 12 bases sitting between them. The CDR3 is made up of 13 amino acids. CDR3 region: CASSFWTPSEQYF. CDR3 DNA sequence: TGTGCCAGCAGTTTTTGGACTCCCTCCGAGCAGTACTTC.

This chain joins TRBV5-4 and TRBJ1-5, with D uncertain. The CDR3 length is 14 residues. CDR1 is SGHNT and CDR2 is YYREEE in the germline V gene (reference sequence). V was clipped by 0 bases and J by 4 bases, with 8 bases between them. Written as DNA, the CDR3 is TGTGCCAGCAGCTTGGCCGGTCGGAATCAGCCCCAGCATTTT. It translates to CASSLAGRNQPQHF.

V and J are TRBV27 and TRBJ1-5; 8 positions agree with TRBD1. The CDR3 spans 15 residues. Germline lookup yields CDR1 MNHEY and CDR2 SMNVEV (reference sequence). Trimming at V came to 5 bases and at J to 5 bases, leaving 8 bases not matched to a gene. CDR3 coding DNA: TGTGCCAGCAGTCTAAGGCCGACAGGGGATCAGCCCCAGCATTTT. This gives the protein CASSLRPTGDQPQHF.

This clone has only a few counts. J is TRBJ1-1 and V is TRBV19; D is unclear. Per the germline V gene, CDR1 is LNHDA and CDR2 is SQIVND (reference sequence). Trimming pared 5 bases from V and 8 bases from J, leaving 18 bases between. This CDR3 has 14 residues. The CDR3 protein is CASSGAIPREEAFF. CDR3 nucleotides: TGTGCCAGTAGTGGAGCGATTCCCCGGGAGGAAGCTTTCTTT.

The chain is built from TRBV7-6 and TRBJ2-1; maybe TRBD2 (5 bases). The CDR3 runs to 12 residues. The germline CDR1 and CDR2 sequences are SGHVS and FNYEAQ. V lost 5 bases and J 6 bases, leaving 8 bases between the germline ends. CDR3 coding DNA: TGTGCCAGCAGCACTAGTGGCAATGAGCAGTTCTTC. It yields the protein CASSTSGNEQFF.

The rearrangement uses TRBV6-5 and TRBJ1-2; 7 bases agree with TRBD1. The J segment lost 8 bases and the V segment lost 11 bases, leaving 17 bases of the junction unmatched. This CDR3 has 14 amino acids. The germline CDR1 and CDR2 sequences are MNHEY and SVGAGI. CDR3 sequence: CAVRGQGDFGGYTF. The CDR3 DNA sequence: TGTGCCGTTAGGGGGCAGGGGGACTTCGGAGGCTACACCTTC.

Here the CDR3 DNA reads TGTGCCAGCTCAGCCCCATCAGGGGAAGCTTTCTTT. Encoded protein: CASSAPSGEAFF. The chain combines TRBV18 with TRBJ1-1, with D tentatively TRBD1 (5 bases). Trimming took 5 bases from V and 8 from J, leaving 12 bases between them. The CDR3 has 12 residues. The germline gives CDR1 KGHSH, CDR2 LQKENI.

A few counts support this clone. The V call is TRBV24-1, the J call TRBJ2-3, with TRBD1 matching 12 bases. The CDR3 extends over 17 amino acids. Germline-derived CDR1 and CDR2 are KGHDR and SFDVKD. V shed 4 bases and J 6 bases; nucleotides not matched to a gene: 10. The CDR3 here is CATSDASGTGGRDTQYF. DNA for the CDR3: TGTGCCACCAGTGACGCCTCGGGGACAGGGGGCAGGGATACGCAGTATTTT.

V gene TRBV27 combines with J gene TRBJ1-3, with no clear D. In germline, CDR1 is MNHEY, CDR2 SMNVEV (reference sequence). V was cut by 5 bases and J by 2 bases, with 16 bases left in between. The CDR3 consists of 16 residues. The CDR3 nucleotides are TGTGCCAGCAGTACATTCCCCTTGTCCGCTGGAAACACCATATATTTT. Translating gives CASSTFPLSAGNTIYF.

The chain links TRBV7-8 to TRBJ1-1; no firm D call. V was cut by 5 bases and J by 6 bases, with 13 bases left in between. Per the germline V gene, CDR1 is SGHVS and CDR2 is FQNEAQ. The CDR3 loop spans 13 amino acids. CDR3 region: CASSPTRMAEAFF. The DNA of the CDR3 is TGTGCCAGCAGCCCCACTAGAATGGCTGAAGCTTTCTTT. Based on the CDR3 plus reference TRBV7-8 and TRBJ1-1, the full variable domain is GAGVSQSPRYKVAKRGQDVALRCDPISGHVSLFWYQQALGQGPEFLTYFQNEAQLDKSGLPSDRFFAERPEGSVSTLKIQRTQQEDSAVYLCASSPTRMAEAFFGQGTRLTVV.

The genes are TRBV25-1 and TRBJ1-2, with D perhaps matching TRBD1 (5 bases). V shed 5 bases and J shed 3 bases, with 16 bases lying between them. The germline gives CDR1 MGHDK, CDR2 SYGVNS. There are 15 residues in the CDR3. The CDR3 region has the DNA TGTGCCAGCAGTCCCCGTAGGGGCAGTTACTATGGCTACACCTTC. It is translated as CASSPRRGSYYGYTF.

The chain is built from TRBV9 and TRBJ1-1, with no clear D. The germline V gene has CDR1 SGDLS and CDR2 YYNGEE. The V and J ends lost 0 bases and 7 bases respectively, with 10 bases between them. This CDR3 comprises 13 residues. CDR3 DNA sequence: TGTGCCAGCAGCGTAGACTTCAACGGTGAAGCTTTCTTT. Translated: CASSVDFNGEAFF.

This chain uses TRBV12-3 or TRBV12-4 with TRBJ1-3; 7 bases align to TRBD1. The CDR3 loop spans 13 amino acids. The ends lost 10 bases at V and 3 bases at J; junction bases unmatched: 6. The CDR3 nucleotides read TGTGCCACCCGACAGGGTTTTGGAAACACCATATATTTT. It specifies CATRQGFGNTIYF.

The chain is built from TRBV4-2 and TRBJ1-3, with D perhaps matching TRBD1 (5 bases). V lost 0 bases, J lost 4 bases, and 7 bases lay in between. CDR3 length equals 14 residues. CDR1 is LGHNA, CDR2 YNFKEQ, per germline. As DNA, the CDR3 is TGTGCCAGCAGCCAAGAGACAGCCGGAAACACCATATATTTT. Protein: CASSQETAGNTIYF.

The rearrangement uses TRBV3-1 (or the pseudogene TRBV3-2) and TRBJ2-7; 7 bases map to TRBD1. The CDR3 is 15 residues long. The ends lost 4 bases at V and 3 bases at J; junction bases unmatched: 9. Germline V gene sequence: CDR1 LGHDT, CDR2 YNNKEL (reference sequence). CDR3 protein: CASSPPGQEIYEQYF. DNA of the CDR3: TGTGCCAGCAGCCCCCCCGGACAGGAGATCTACGAGCAGTACTTC.

The J gene is TRBJ2-7, the V gene TRBV7-2; no definite D call. The CDR3 covers 15 residues. Germline V gene lookup returns CDR1 SGHTA and CDR2 FQGNSA. Trimming removed 4 bases at V and 0 bases at J, with 13 bases between. CDR3 nucleotides: TGTGCCAGCAGCTCCGACACCTTAAGCTCCTACGAGCAGTACTTC. Its protein product is CASSSDTLSSYEQYF.

The rearrangement joins TRBV3-1 (or the pseudogene TRBV3-2) to TRBJ2-3; TRBD2 might be the D (5 bases). The CDR3 contains 15 residues. Germline V gene sequence: CDR1 LGHDT, CDR2 YNNKEL (reference sequence). Trimming cost V 0 bases and J 6 bases, with 13 bases left between them. The CDR3 nucleotides read TGTGCCAGCAGCCAAGATCGGGTATCGGGGGATACGCAGTATTTT. Translated, it gives CASSQDRVSGDTQYF.

The J gene is TRBJ2-7, the V gene TRBV9; TRBD2 might be the D (5 bases). This CDR3 is built from 11 residues. Trimming stripped 6 bases from V and 7 bases from J, with 11 bases between. Germline V gene sequence: CDR1 SGDLS, CDR2 YYNGEE. CDR3 sequence reads: CASTRTGEQYF. Here the CDR3 DNA reads TGTGCCAGCACCCGGACGGGGGAGCAGTACTTC.

The V call is TRBV30, the J call TRBJ1-2; tentatively, D is TRBD1 (5 bases). Germline V gene lookup returns CDR1 GTSNPN and CDR2 SVGIG (reference sequence). V lost 5 bases, J lost 4 bases, and 11 bases lay in between. CDR3 length: 12 amino acids. The CDR3 nucleotides read TGTGCCTGGGATGACAGCTTCTATGGCTACACCTTC. This sequence encodes CAWDDSFYGYTF.

This chain connects TRBV6-5 to TRBJ1-1; 7 bases map to TRBD1. Germline V lookup: CDR1 MNHEY, CDR2 SVGAGI. Losses at the gene ends were 6 bases for V and 7 bases for J; bases not matched to a gene: 8. The CDR3 sequence is 13 residues long. The CDR3 loop reads CASSQTGMLEAFF. CDR3 sequence (DNA): TGTGCCAGCAGCCAGACAGGGATGCTTGAAGCTTTCTTT.

This chain links TRBV10-3 with TRBJ2-1, with 8 bases lining up with TRBD2. J was trimmed by 2 bases and V by 4 bases; bases with no gene match: 4. The V gene's germline CDR1 is ENHRY and CDR2 SYGVKD. CDR3 size: 15 residues. The CDR3 nucleotides are TGTGCCATCAGTGGGGCGGGAGGCCCCTACAATGAGCAGTTCTTC. Translated, it gives CAISGAGGPYNEQFF.

This clone occurred a few times. The rearrangement uses TRBV7-9 and TRBJ2-3; 8 nucleotides line up with TRBD2. Germline lookup yields CDR1 SEHNR and CDR2 FQNEAQ (reference sequence). The CDR3 has 16 residues. V was clipped by 5 bases and J by 4 bases; unmatched bases: 11. The CDR3 loop reads CASSPDRTSFPDTQYF. The CDR3 coding sequence is TGTGCCAGCAGCCCGGATCGGACTAGCTTTCCAGATACGCAGTATTTT.

V is TRBV10-3 and J is TRBJ2-4, with D unresolved. The V and J ends lost 3 bases and 0 bases respectively, with 3 bases between them. Germline V CDR1 and CDR2: ENHRY, SYGVKD. This CDR3 is built from 13 residues. The CDR3 is CAISDLAKNIQYF. The CDR3 DNA follows: TGTGCCATCAGTGATCTAGCCAAAAACATTCAGTACTTC.